Detailed here is one TCR beta chain. Its cognate antigen is unknown. This sample was included in a study of cytomegalovirus exposure and HLA in healthy donors. Germline V CDR1 and CDR2: DFQATT, SNEGSKA (reference sequence). Trimming took 7 bases from V and 9 from J, leaving 13 bases between them. The CDR3 extends over 11 amino acids. Researchers ran the PCR with 60 Vbeta and 13 Jbeta primers. Repertoires were generated with immunoSEQ multiplex PCR, while TCRdb's copy carries only in-frame clones and drops some. There are approximately 150,000 clones in the sample, with under 2% held by the top ten. General study results and limits: What TCR beta sequences reportedly achieved was accurate prediction of HLA-A and HLA-B alleles in most subjects. Association of a missense DCLRE1C variant with TCR beta V- and J-gene trimming was reported in a later analysis.

This chain joins TRBV20-1 and TRBJ2-1; D not certain. Sequenced input: PBMCs. The sequence was collected from a woman aged 45-59 years in good health and CMV-seronegative. The CDR3 DNA sequence: TGCAGTGTTGCTCGCTACCTTGAGCAGTTCTTC. Translation: CSVARYLEQFF.